What follows are 6 T cell receptor beta chains derived from one specimen sequenced in a study of blood T cell repertoires in COVID-19. Profiling relied on immunoSEQ multiplex PCR, and the TCRdb table lists in-frame clones only, not all of them. Here the sample spans some 360,000 clones, around 87% being singletons. The specimen sequenced was peripheral blood. The receptors here all came from a woman aged 55-75 years with COVID-19, enrolled during active disease.

The rearrangement links TRBV5-4 to TRBJ2-7; 8 bases fit TRBD1. Germline CDR1 and CDR2: SGHNT and YYREEE (reference sequence). This CDR3 spans 14 amino acids. With 2 bases clipped from V and 7 bases from J, the junction kept 8 bases outside the gene matches. In DNA form, the CDR3 reads TGTGCCAGCAGCTTTCCTTCGACAGGGGAAGAGCAGTACTTC. It yields the protein CASSFPSTGEEQYF.

The chain joins TRBV6-5 to TRBJ2-3, with a weak D call TRBD1 (7 bases). CDR1 and CDR2 (germline): MNHEY, SVGAGI. This CDR3 is built from 13 residues. Trimming pared 8 bases from V and 7 bases from J, leaving 16 bases between. The CDR3 reads CASRQGGGNTQYF. The DNA for the CDR3 is TGTGCCAGCCGACAGGGTGGAGGGAATACGCAGTATTTT.

J is TRBJ1-1 and V is TRBV5-4; 10 bases line up with TRBD1. The ends lost 5 bases at V and 6 bases at J; junction bases unmatched: 7. Germline V gives CDR1 SGHNT, CDR2 YYREEE (reference sequence). The CDR3 has 14 amino acids. This chain's CDR3 is CASRAGQGVAEAFF. The CDR3 region has the DNA TGTGCCAGCAGGGCTGGACAGGGGGTAGCTGAAGCTTTCTTT. Filled out from reference TRBV5-4 and TRBJ1-1, the complete variable domain reads ETGVTQSPTHLIKTRGQQVTLRCSSQSGHNTVSWYQQALGQGPQFIFQYYREEENGRGNFPPRFSGLQFPNYSSELNVNALELDDSALYLCASRAGQGVAEAFFGQGTRLTVV.

The CDR3 reads CASTRGGETQYF. The CDR3 DNA is TGTGCCAGCACCCGGGGTGGGGAGACCCAGTACTTC. The rearrangement joins TRBV6-5 to TRBJ2-5; a weak D match, TRBD2 (5 bases). CDR1 is MNHEY, CDR2 SVGAGI, per germline. Between the trimmed V and J ends, which lost 7 bases and 5 bases, there was a span of 11 bases. The CDR3 contains 12 residues.

J is TRBJ1-2 and V is TRBV15; 9 bases match TRBD1. Germline V gene sequence: CDR1 LNHNV, CDR2 YYDKDF (reference sequence). The V gene end was trimmed by 7 bases and the J gene end by 5 bases; junction bases not matched to a gene: 8. There are 14 residues in the CDR3. CDR3 coding DNA: TGTGCCACCACCCGGGACAGGGCGGTATATGGCTACACCTTC. Its translation is CATTRDRAVYGYTF.

This CDR3 is CASRRQYRNTEAFF. The CDR3 bases are TGTGCCAGCAGGCGACAGTACCGGAACACTGAAGCTTTCTTT. V and J are TRBV28 and TRBJ1-1, with a possible D match to TRBD1 (5 bases). The CDR3 spans 14 residues. CDR1 MDHEN and CDR2 SYDVKM come from the germline V gene. Trimming shortened V by 6 bases and J by 1 base, and 12 bases separated the two germline ends.